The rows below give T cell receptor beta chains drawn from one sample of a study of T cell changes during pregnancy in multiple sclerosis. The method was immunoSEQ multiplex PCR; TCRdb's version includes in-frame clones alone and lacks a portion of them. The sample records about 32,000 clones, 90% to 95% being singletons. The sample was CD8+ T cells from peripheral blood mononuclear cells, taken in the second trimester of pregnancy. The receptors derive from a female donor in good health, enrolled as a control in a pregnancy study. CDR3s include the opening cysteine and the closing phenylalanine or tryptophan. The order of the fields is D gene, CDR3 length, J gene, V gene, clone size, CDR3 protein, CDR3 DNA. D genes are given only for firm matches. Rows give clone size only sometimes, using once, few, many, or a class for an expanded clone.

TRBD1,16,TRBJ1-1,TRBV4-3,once,CASSRLTGTGETEAFF,TGCGCCAGCAGCCGACTTACCGGGACAGGAGAGACTGAAGCTTTCTTT
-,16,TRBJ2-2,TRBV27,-,CASGDWAGRNTGELFF,TGTGCCAGTGGGGATTGGGCGGGGAGGAACACCGGGGAGCTGTTTTTT
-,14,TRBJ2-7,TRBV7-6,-,CASSSPDEDNEQYF,TGTGCCAGCAGCTCCCCCGACGAGGACAACGAGCAGTACTTC
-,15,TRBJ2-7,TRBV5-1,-,CASSSVGGASNEQYF,TGCGCCAGCAGTTCGGTTGGTGGGGCTTCAAACGAGCAGTACTTC
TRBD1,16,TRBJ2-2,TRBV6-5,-,CASSYGQGVSAGELFF,TGTGCCAGCAGTTACGGGCAGGGGGTAAGCGCCGGGGAGCTGTTTTTT
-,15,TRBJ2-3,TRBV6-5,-,CASSYSPDYTDTQYF,TGTGCCAGCAGTTACTCTCCGGACTATACAGATACGCAGTATTTT
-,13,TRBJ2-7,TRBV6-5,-,CASSFRGTYEQYF,TGTGCCAGCAGTTTTAGGGGCACCTACGAGCAGTACTTC
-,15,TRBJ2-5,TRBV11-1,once,CASSLGPGDQETQYF,TGTGCCAGCAGCTTAGGTCCGGGGGACCAAGAGACCCAGTACTTC
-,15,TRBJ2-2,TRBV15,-,CATSGGTGDTGELFF,TGTGCCACCAGCGGGGGGACGGGGGACACCGGGGAGCTGTTTTTT
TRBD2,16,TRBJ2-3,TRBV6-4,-,CASSGSLAGGPDTQYF,TGTGCCAGCAGTGGATCCCTAGCGGGGGGGCCGGATACGCAGTATTTT
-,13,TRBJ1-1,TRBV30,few,CAWSTRLNTEAFF,TGTGCCTGGAGTACCAGGCTGAACACTGAAGCTTTCTTT
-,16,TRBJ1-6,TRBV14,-,CASSQEGGFYNSPLHF,TGTGCCAGCAGCCAAGAGGGGGGGTTCTATAATTCACCCCTCCACTTT
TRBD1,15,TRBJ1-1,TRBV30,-,CAWSPQGGVFTEAFF,TGTGCCTGGAGTCCCCAAGGGGGCGTTTTTACTGAAGCTTTCTTT
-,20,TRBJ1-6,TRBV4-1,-,CASSHYEIGTTSSYNSPLHF,TGCGCCAGCAGCCACTACGAAATAGGTACTACAAGCTCCTATAATTCACCCCTCCACTTT
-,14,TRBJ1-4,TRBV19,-,CASSRRATNEKLFF,TGTGCCAGTAGCCGTCGAGCAACTAATGAAAAACTGTTTTTT
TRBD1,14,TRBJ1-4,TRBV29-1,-,CSSGQGGTNEKLFF,TGCAGCTCGGGACAGGGGGGAACTAATGAAAAACTGTTTTTT
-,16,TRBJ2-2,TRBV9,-,CASSPDTTPRHGELFF,TGTGCCAGCAGCCCCGACACGACCCCTCGGCACGGGGAGCTGTTTTTT
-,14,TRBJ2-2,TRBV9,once,CASSVGESTGELFF,TGTGCCAGCAGCGTAGGGGAGAGCACCGGGGAGCTGTTTTTT
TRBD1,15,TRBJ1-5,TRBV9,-,CASSRKEDRGQPQHF,TGTGCCAGCAGCCGAAAGGAGGACAGGGGGCAGCCCCAGCATTTT
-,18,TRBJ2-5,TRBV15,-,CATSRDWQYGRALEEQYF,TGTGCCACCAGCAGAGATTGGCAGTACGGCAGGGCTCTCGAAGAGCAGTACTTC
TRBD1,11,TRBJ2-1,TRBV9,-,CASSQGVEQFF,TGTGCCAGCAGCCAGGGGGTCGAGCAGTTCTTC
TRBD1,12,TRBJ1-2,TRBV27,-,CASSHRGGGYTF,TGTGCCAGCAGCCACAGGGGGGGTGGCTACACCTTC
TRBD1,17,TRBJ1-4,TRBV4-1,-,CASSQVRDRGPNEKLFF,TGCGCCAGCAGCCAAGTAAGGGACAGGGGCCCCAATGAAAAACTGTTTTTT
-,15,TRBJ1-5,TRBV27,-,CASSPSPYSNQPQHF,TGTGCCAGCAGTCCTTCGCCCTATAGCAATCAGCCCCAGCATTTT
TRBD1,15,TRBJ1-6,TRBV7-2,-,CASSFGPQGDSPLHF,TGTGCCAGCAGCTTTGGCCCCCAGGGGGATTCACCCCTCCACTTT
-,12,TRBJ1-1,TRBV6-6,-,CASSFTVAEAFF,TGTGCCAGCAGTTTCACAGTAGCTGAAGCTTTCTTT
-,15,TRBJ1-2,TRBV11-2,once,CASSSSHLPAYGYTF,TGTGCCAGCAGCTCCTCTCACCTACCCGCCTATGGCTACACCTTC
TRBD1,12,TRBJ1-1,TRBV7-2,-,CASSNGQAEAFF,TGTGCCAGCAGCAACGGACAGGCTGAAGCTTTCTTT
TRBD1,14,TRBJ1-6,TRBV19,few,CASSIQSGGPPLHF,TGTGCCAGTAGTATACAGTCAGGGGGACCACCCCTCCACTTT
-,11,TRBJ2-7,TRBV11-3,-,CASSPGYEQYF,TGTGCCAGCAGCCCAGGCTACGAGCAGTACTTC
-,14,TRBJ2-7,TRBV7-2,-,CASSFEGGSYEQYF,TGTGCCAGCAGCTTTGAGGGTGGCTCCTACGAGCAGTACTTC
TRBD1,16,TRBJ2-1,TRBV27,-,CASSFFEGQTYNEQFF,TGTGCCAGCAGTTTCTTCGAGGGACAGACATACAATGAGCAGTTCTTC
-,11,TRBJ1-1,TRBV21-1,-,CASSTDTEAFF,TGTGCCAGCAGCACAGACACTGAAGCTTTCTTT
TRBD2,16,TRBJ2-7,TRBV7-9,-,CASSPRTSGASYEQYF,TGTGCCAGCAGCCCCCGGACTAGCGGGGCCAGCTACGAGCAGTACTTC
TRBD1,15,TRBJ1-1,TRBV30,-,CAWSVNRGMNTEAFF,TGTGCCTGGAGTGTCAACAGGGGAATGAACACTGAAGCTTTCTTT
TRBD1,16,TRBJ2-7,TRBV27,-,CASSSIPGTGGHEQYF,TGTGCCAGCAGTTCAATCCCCGGGACAGGCGGCCACGAGCAGTACTTC
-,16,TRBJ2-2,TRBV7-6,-,CASSSNRDKNTGELFF,TGTGCCAGCAGCTCCAACCGGGACAAGAACACCGGGGAGCTGTTTTTT
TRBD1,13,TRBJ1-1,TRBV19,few,CATRTGSHTEAFF,TGTGCCACAAGGACAGGGTCACACACTGAAGCTTTCTTT
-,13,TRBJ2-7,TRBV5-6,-,CASSFSGSYEQYF,TGTGCCAGCAGCTTTAGCGGCTCCTACGAGCAGTACTTC
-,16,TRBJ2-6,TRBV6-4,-,CASSDTFEAGANVLTF,TGTGCCAGCAGTGACACGTTCGAGGCTGGGGCCAACGTCCTGACTTTC
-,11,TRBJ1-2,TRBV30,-,CAWNLEDGYTF,TGTGCCTGGAATTTGGAGGATGGCTACACCTTC
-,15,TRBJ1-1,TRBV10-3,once,CAIGVTALPDAEAFF,TGTGCCATCGGTGTGACAGCTCTCCCTGATGCTGAAGCTTTCTTT
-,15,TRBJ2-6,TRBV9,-,CASSPTKMGANVLTF,TGTGCCAGCAGCCCGACAAAGATGGGGGCCAACGTCCTGACTTTC
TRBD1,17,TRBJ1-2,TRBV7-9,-,CASSPTSWTGGGYGYTF,TGTGCCAGCAGCCCTACCTCCTGGACAGGGGGCGGCTATGGCTACACCTTC
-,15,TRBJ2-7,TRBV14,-,CASSQARVYFYEQYF,TGTGCCAGCAGCCAAGCCAGGGTTTACTTCTACGAGCAGTACTTC
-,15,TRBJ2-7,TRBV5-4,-,CASSLLAGGPYEQYF,TGTGCCAGCAGCTTGTTGGCCGGGGGGCCCTACGAGCAGTACTTC
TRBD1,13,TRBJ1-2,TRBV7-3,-,CASSGTGIDGYTF,TGTGCCAGCAGCGGGACAGGGATCGATGGCTACACCTTC
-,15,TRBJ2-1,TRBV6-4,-,CASSEGGATYNEQFF,TGTGCCAGCAGTGAGGGCGGGGCCACCTACAATGAGCAGTTCTTC
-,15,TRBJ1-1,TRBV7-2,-,CASSPSLVGGTEAFF,TGTGCCAGCAGTCCTTCTCTAGTGGGGGGGACTGAAGCTTTCTTT
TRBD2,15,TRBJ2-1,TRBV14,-,CASSPLAGGRNEQFF,TGTGCCAGCAGCCCCTTAGCGGGGGGGCGGAATGAGCAGTTCTTC
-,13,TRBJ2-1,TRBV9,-,CASSVGGLNEQFF,TGTGCCAGCAGCGTAGGAGGGCTGAATGAGCAGTTCTTC
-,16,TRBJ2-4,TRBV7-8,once,CASSFGRVVSKNIQYF,TGTGCCAGCAGCTTCGGCAGGGTGGTATCCAAAAACATTCAGTACTTC
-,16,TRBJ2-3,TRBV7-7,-,CASSYGGGGSTDTQYF,TGTGCTAGCAGCTACGGGGGCGGGGGTAGCACAGATACGCAGTATTTT
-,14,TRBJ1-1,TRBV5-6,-,CASSLMSGNTEAFF,TGTGCCAGCAGCTTGATGAGCGGAAACACTGAAGCTTTCTTT
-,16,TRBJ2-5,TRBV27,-,CASSFGRGGVRETQYF,TGTGCCAGCAGTTTTGGTAGGGGGGGCGTTCGGGAGACCCAGTACTTC
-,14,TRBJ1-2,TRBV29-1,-,CSVGSGRGNYGYTF,TGCAGCGTTGGTTCTGGGAGAGGTAACTATGGCTACACCTTC